Here is one TCR beta chain with its context. The antigen is not known. This sample was taken from a study of identical twins. Study findings and constraints: With monozygotic twins, out-of-frame TCR alpha sharing exceeded what models estimated. There was an excess of low generation probability in the out-of-frame alpha sequences that twins shared.

One entry per CDR3 protein, called by TCRdb with MiXCR from the 5' RACE reads. The sample has some 760,000 distinct CDR3 sequences, over 15% seen once. CDR1 is DFQATT and CDR2 is SNEGSKA in the germline V gene (reference sequence). Trimming took off 6 bases at V and 12 bases at J, with 9 bases between the two ends. There are 9 residues in the CDR3. This sample also belongs to another study, concerning T cells expressing NK-cell markers.

The gene calls are TRBV20-1 and TRBJ2-1, with unresolved D. The sample taken for sequencing was PBMCs. This clonotype originated in a young woman in good health. The CDR3 sequence: CSAHKGQFF. In DNA form, the CDR3 reads TGCAGTGCCCACAAGGGGCAGTTCTTC.